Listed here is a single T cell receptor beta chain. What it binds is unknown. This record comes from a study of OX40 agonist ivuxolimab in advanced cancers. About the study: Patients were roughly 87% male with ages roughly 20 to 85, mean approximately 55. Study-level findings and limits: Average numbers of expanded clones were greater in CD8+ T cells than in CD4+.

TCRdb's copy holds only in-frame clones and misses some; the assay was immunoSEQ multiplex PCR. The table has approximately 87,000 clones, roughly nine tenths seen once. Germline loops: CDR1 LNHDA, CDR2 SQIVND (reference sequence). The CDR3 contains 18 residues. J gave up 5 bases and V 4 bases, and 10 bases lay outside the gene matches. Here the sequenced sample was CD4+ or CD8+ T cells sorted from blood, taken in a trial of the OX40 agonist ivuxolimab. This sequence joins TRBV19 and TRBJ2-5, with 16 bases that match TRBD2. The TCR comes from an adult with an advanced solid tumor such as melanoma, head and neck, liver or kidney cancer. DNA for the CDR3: TGTGCCAGTAGTAGCCGGGGACTAGCGGGAGGGCCGGGGGAGACCCAGTACTTC. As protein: CASSSRGLAGGPGETQYF.